This T cell receptor (beta chain) was profiled in a study of T cell responses to AZD1222 COVID-19 vaccine. Study-wide points: Mapped onto spike, vaccine-associated CD4 TCRs spanned it and were dominant at 160-218 and 743-854.

Only in-frame clones appear in the TCRdb table, and some are missing; sequencing was by immunoSEQ multiplex PCR. The table lists fewer than 200,000 clones, 70% to 90% of them singletons, with more than 25% in the top ten. CDR1 KGHDR and CDR2 SFDVKD come from the germline V gene. CDR3 length equals 14 residues. The trim removed 3 bases at V and 5 bases at J, leaving 3 bases unmatched. This clone was found a few times. Its antigen is undetermined. This rearrangement joins TRBV24-1 to TRBJ2-7, with 10 bases matching TRBD1. The specimen comprised peripheral blood, sampled 28 days after the second AZD1222 dose. This sequence was found in an adult who received the AZD1222 COVID-19 vaccine. The CDR3 here is CATSDTDRGDEQYF. CDR3 in DNA: TGTGCCACCAGTGATACGGACAGGGGGGACGAGCAGTACTTC.